A single TCR beta chain is shown here with its context. What antigen it recognizes has not been identified. No much larger clonotype is one base removed from it; base qualities were not supplied. Genomic DNA was isolated from the sorted cells so that the TCRbeta CDR3 region could be sequenced. TCRbeta CDR3 regions were sequenced using the immunoSEQ Assay. The clones in this table, taken by TCRdb from immuneACCESS, are in-frame only. Not every clone is retained; where verified, under half of the shortfall comes from an unresolved V gene, and the cause of the rest is unknown. The sample has roughly 19,000 clones on record, over 80% of them singletons. Roughly 60% of the sample goes to the ten largest clones. The sample belongs to a study of OX40 agonist ivuxolimab in advanced cancers. A note on the overall study: Ivuxolimab was an agonistic, fully human IgG2 monoclonal antibody directed against OX40 (CD134), a costimulatory receptor. Intravenous ivuxolimab was administered to patients every 2 weeks at six dose levels: 0.01, 0.1, 0.3, 1.5, 3 and 10 mg/kg. Among the 50 to 55 dose-escalation patients, some 20 had hepatocellular carcinoma, 15 or so melanoma, 9 renal cell carcinoma and 9 head and neck cancer. In the dose-escalation cohort, 70% to 85% of patients were male, and the mean age was around 65 years with a range of about 20 to 80. Patients were allowed to have had prior anti-PD-1, anti-PD-L1 or anti-CTLA-4 therapy, and approximately 40% of the dose-escalation patients had been treated with checkpoint inhibitors. Partial responses occurred in three dose-escalation patients, of whom one had hepatocellular carcinoma and two had cutaneous melanoma. The point of sequencing TCRbeta in the periphery was to test whether ivuxolimab changed TCR sequence diversity and drove clonal T-cell expansion. The paper covers the monotherapy dose-escalation part of the phase I ivuxolimab trial, which included N of about 51 patients. Overall study outcomes, separate from this receptor: In the 0.1-3.0 mg/kg groups, partial responders had among the lowest normalized peripheral clonal expansion, particularly in CD8+ T cells. Low levels of normalized T-cell clonal expansion were also seen in some patients who did not respond. On average, CD8+ T cells showed more expanded clones than CD4+ T cells after ivuxolimab. At doses of 0.1 to 3.0 mg/kg, clonal expansion of both CD4+ and CD8+ T cells in blood was seen between baseline and week 6. Antigen specificity was not determined for the clonally expanded peripheral T cells.

Patients with a history of autoimmune disease or receiving systemic immunosuppression were excluded from the trial. In every dose cohort, peripheral blood was drawn for TCR sequencing at baseline, cycle 4 day 1, and cycle 7 day 1. The samples were taken from a phase I, first-in-human, multicenter, open-label dose-escalation trial of ivuxolimab. Adults with locally advanced or metastatic melanoma, renal cell, hepatocellular, or head and neck squamous cell carcinoma were enrolled in the trial. Before TCR sequencing, CD4+ T cells and CD8+ T cells from peripheral blood were sorted into separate populations. From the germline V gene, CDR1 is LGHNT and CDR2 is FRNRAP. Trimming takes 1 base off V and 7 bases off J; junction bases not matched to a gene: 11. The CDR3 contains 16 residues, cysteine and phenylalanine counted. Only the CDR3 DNA stays, 48 bases, in frame from base 1.

Sequencing was performed on CD4+ or CD8+ T cells sorted from blood, taken in a trial of the OX40 agonist ivuxolimab. The chain joins TRBV12-5 to TRBJ1-1, and TRBD1 matches 8 of the central bases. This TCR was recovered from an adult with an advanced solid tumor such as melanoma, head and neck, liver or kidney cancer. The sequence in DNA is TGTGCTAGTGGTTTGGCGAGAGACAGGGGAGATATTGAAGCTTTCTTT. This translates into CASGLARDRGDIEAFF. The full variable domain, completed from the reference TRBV12-5 and TRBJ1-1 proteins outside the CDR3, reads DARVTQTPRHKVTEMGQEVTMRCQPILGHNTVFWYRQTMMQGLELLAYFRNRAPLDDSGMPKDRFSAEMPDATLATLKIQPSEPRDSAVYFCASGLARDRGDIEAFFGQGTRLTVV.